The next 10 T cell receptor beta chains were all read from a single sample in a study of OX40 agonist ivuxolimab in advanced cancers. The repertoire was sequenced with immunoSEQ multiplex PCR; TCRdb's copy has only in-frame clones and lacks some. The repertoire consists of 35,000 or so clones, with more than 80% occurring once and the leading ten covering about a sixth. The source material was CD4+ or CD8+ T cells sorted from blood, sampled in a trial of the OX40 agonist ivuxolimab. The origin of the receptors is an adult with an advanced solid tumor such as melanoma, head and neck, liver or kidney cancer.

V gene TRBV5-4 combines with J gene TRBJ2-7; D perhaps matches TRBD2 (6 bases). The CDR3 has 15 amino acids. Germline V CDR1 and CDR2: SGHNT, YYREEE (reference sequence). Trimming shortened V by 0 bases and J by 0 bases, and 10 bases separated the two germline ends. CDR3 protein: CASSLDGGSSYEQYF. In DNA, the CDR3 is TGTGCCAGCAGCTTGGACGGGGGAAGCTCCTACGAGCAGTACTTC.

This clone has more than one count but fewer than ten. The chain carries TRBV7-2 and TRBJ1-3; D is ambiguous. The V end was cut by 5 bases, the J end by 4 bases, with 6 bases between. The CDR3 has 12 amino acids. Germline V gene data show CDR1 as SGHTA and CDR2 as FQGNSA. The CDR3 DNA is TGTGCCAGCAGCCCCCCGGGAAACACCATATATTTT. Encoded protein: CASSPPGNTIYF.

CDR3: CASSFRSTDTQYF. In DNA, the CDR3 is TGTGCCAGCAGCTTCAGGAGCACAGATACGCAGTATTTT. The gene calls are TRBV5-6 and TRBJ2-3; D unresolved. Germline CDR1 and CDR2: SGHDT and YYEEEE. The CDR3 runs to 13 residues. Trimming pared 2 bases from V and 0 bases from J, leaving 4 bases between.

CDR3 DNA: TGTGCCAGCAGCCCCATGGACGGTAACACTGAAGCTTTCTTT. Its translation: CASSPMDGNTEAFF. The chain links TRBV7-9 to TRBJ1-1; no clear D. CDR1 and CDR2 (germline): SEHNR, FQNEAQ (reference sequence). The CDR3 runs 14 residues. Deletions cut 5 bases from V and 2 bases from J, with 12 bases between.

This chain uses TRBV29-1 with TRBJ1-5; D may be TRBD1 (5 bases). This CDR3 has 13 residues. Germline V lookup: CDR1 SQVTM, CDR2 ANQGSEA. Trimming left V 6 bases short and J 0 bases short, with 9 bases between. The DNA of the CDR3 is TGCAGCGTGCGAGACAGTAGCAATCAGCCCCAGCATTTT. It translates to CSVRDSSNQPQHF.

The rearrangement uses TRBV4-1 and TRBJ2-4; tentative D call: TRBD2 (7 bases). V dropped 1 base and J dropped 4 bases, with 17 bases sitting between them. This CDR3 is built from 17 residues. CDR1 and CDR2 from the germline V gene are MGHRA and YSYEKL. The CDR3 DNA reads TGCGCCAGCAGCCAAGTCGACTGGGGGGGGGCTAAAAACATTCAGTACTTC. It encodes CASSQVDWGGAKNIQYF.

This clone was seen just once. The gene calls are TRBV6-5 and TRBJ2-5; D possibly corresponds to TRBD2 (6 bases). CDR1 MNHEY and CDR2 SVGAGI come from the germline V gene. The CDR3 extends over 15 amino acids. V was cut by 9 bases and J by 5 bases, with 22 bases left in between. The CDR3 sequence is CASKPVVGGWETQYF. Written as DNA, the CDR3 is TGTGCCAGTAAACCGGTGGTGGGGGGTTGGGAGACCCAGTACTTC.

The CDR3 loop reads CASSVVQGLAGETDTQYF. The CDR3 nucleotides are TGTGCCAGCAGCGTAGTACAAGGACTAGCGGGAGAGACAGATACGCAGTATTTT. This rearrangement joins TRBV9 to TRBJ2-3; 13 positions match TRBD2. Germline trimming cut 0 bases from V and 3 bases from J; bases unmatched to any gene: 7. There are 18 residues in the CDR3. The germline gives CDR1 SGDLS, CDR2 YYNGEE.

This clone has a single count. The chain couples TRBV28 to TRBJ2-7; D ambiguous. The CDR3 consists of 14 residues. The germline V gene has CDR1 MDHEN and CDR2 SYDVKM. Between the trimmed V and J ends, which lost 5 bases and 1 base, there was a span of 12 bases. The CDR3 DNA follows: TGTGCCAGCAGTGTGGGCGCGTTTTCCTACGAGCAGTACTTC. It yields the protein CASSVGAFSYEQYF.

The gene calls are TRBV27 and TRBJ2-2, with D perhaps matching TRBD1 or TRBD2 (5 bases each). The CDR3 has 15 amino acids. Trimming removed 5 bases at V and 6 bases at J, with 16 bases between. Germline assignment: CDR1 MNHEY and CDR2 SMNVEV (reference sequence). CDR3 amino acids: CASSLTGLWAGELFF. CDR3 coding DNA: TGTGCCAGCAGTCTCACGGGGCTATGGGCCGGGGAGCTGTTTTTT.